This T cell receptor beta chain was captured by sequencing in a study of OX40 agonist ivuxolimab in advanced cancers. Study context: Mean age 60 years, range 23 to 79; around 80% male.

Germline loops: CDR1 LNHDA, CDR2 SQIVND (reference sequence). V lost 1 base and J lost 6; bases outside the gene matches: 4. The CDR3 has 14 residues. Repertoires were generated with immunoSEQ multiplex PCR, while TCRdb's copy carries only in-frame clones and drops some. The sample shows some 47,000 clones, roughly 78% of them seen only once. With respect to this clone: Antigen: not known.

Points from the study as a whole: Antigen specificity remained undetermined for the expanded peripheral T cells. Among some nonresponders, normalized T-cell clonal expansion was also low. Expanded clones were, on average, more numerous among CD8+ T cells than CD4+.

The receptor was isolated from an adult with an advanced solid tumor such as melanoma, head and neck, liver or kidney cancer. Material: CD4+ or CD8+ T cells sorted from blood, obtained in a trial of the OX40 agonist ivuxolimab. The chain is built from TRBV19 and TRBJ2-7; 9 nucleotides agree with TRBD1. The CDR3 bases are TGTGCCAGTAGTATAGCACAGGGGGCGTCCGAGCAGTACTTC. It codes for CASSIAQGASEQYF. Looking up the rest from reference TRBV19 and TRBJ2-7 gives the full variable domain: DGGITQSPKYLFRKEGQNVTLSCEQNLNHDAMYWYRQDPGQGLRLIYYSQIVNDFQKGDIAEGYSVSREKKESFPLTVTSAQKNPTAFYLCASSIAQGASEQYFGPGTRLTVT.